One TCR beta chain is described in this entry. Its binding antigen is unknown. Base qualities are not provided; no much larger clone lies one nucleotide away. The study profiled bulk TCR beta-chain repertoires in matched peripheral blood, tumor and adjacent normal breast tissue taken from approximately 15 patients with early-stage breast cancer. Before surgery, about 4.5-11 mL of whole blood was collected into EDTA tubes and then processed within 2 hours. Ficoll-Paque centrifugation in SepMate-50 tubes was used to isolate peripheral blood mononuclear cells. PBMCs were cryopreserved in aliquots of roughly 1.8 to 4 million cells in 90% FBS with around 10% DMSO and kept in liquid nitrogen. The Qiagen AllPrep DNA/RNA Mini kit was used to extract genomic DNA. The data originate from a study of early stage breast cancer tumors (dated by TCRdb to 2016 to 2017). About the full investigation: Of the approximately 15 invasive breast tumors, 12 to 13 were found to be estrogen receptor-positive, progesterone receptor-positive and HER2-negative. On average, each sample got 7.5 to 10-fold read coverage. Across all samples, 2 million to 3 million templates representing about 1,100,000 unique clonotypes were detected. Of the roughly twelve ER+/PR+/HER2- tumors, eight were classified as invasive ductal carcinomas and four as invasive lobular carcinomas.

The CDR3 has 15 amino acids, counting the end cysteine and phenylalanine. Of all the DNA, just the CDR3 is kept, 45 bases in frame from base 1. CDR1 and CDR2, looked up from the germline V gene, are MNHEY and SVGAGI. At the junction V is shortened by 5 bases and J by 4 bases; bases outside the gene matches: 8. Every sample was amplified as two independent genomic DNA replicates, using approximately 0.5 ug for blood and about 1.6 ug for tumor or normal breast. Following the manufacturer's instructions, the ImmunoSeq Intro kit was used to carry out TCRB sequencing on genomic DNA. Multiplex PCR ran roughly 34 cycles with proprietary primers and spike-in control sequences for absolute quantification. Single-end 150-bp reads were used to sequence an 87-bp fragment covering the CDR3 and the flanking V and J genes. Seven samples, with two replicates for each sample, were multiplexed per lane of an Illumina MiSeq using version 3.0 chemistry. Under the source paper's analysis protocol: The vendor's proprietary pipeline processed the raw data and merged both replicates into a single result for each sample. A clonotype was defined as productive rearrangements that share the same V-gene family, CDR3 amino acid sequence and J-gene segment. Clonality was calculated as 1 minus the normalized Shannon entropy (Pielou evenness) of TCRB abundances. To estimate T cell density, the total number of templates was divided by the input cell count, which was inferred from how much DNA went in. Recon was used with default parameters to estimate total repertoire diversity and clonality. Tumor-enriched clonotypes were defined as having over 0.1% abundance in tumor and at least 32-fold higher abundance than in normal breast. TCRdb retrieved this table from immuneACCESS and kept in-frame rearrangements only. Not all clones are present; in checked studies, unresolved V genes account for under half, and no reason is known for the remainder. V and J calls and clone size are those listed in that table; D and trimming were worked out from the DNA. This sample comprises fewer than 90,000 clones, roughly three quarters of them detected only once. Jointly, the top ten make up 3.5% of the sample.

Study-level results and caveats: Compared with adjacent normal breast tissue, tumors had around 2.6-fold higher T cell density and higher clonality. Sequencing bulk genomic DNA from unsorted cells could not capture chain pairing or functional markers like CD4, CD8 and FOXP3. Enriched TCRB sequences shared across patients were found to be mostly commonly generated sequences that were unlikely to play an important role in the tumor microenvironment. Repertoires from blood resembled normal breast more closely than tumor, and using blood as a reference for each tissue separated tumor from normal in 14 of 16 patients. Because the cohort was small, analysis by tumor subtype was not possible.

The sequencing sample was made of blood. Rearrangement joined TRBV6-5 to TRBJ2-7; 10 nucleotides in the junction match TRBD1. This receptor was identified in a person aged 60 to 70 with breast cancer. The nucleotides are TGTGCCAGCAGTCGCCCCGGGACAGGGGCTTACGAGCAGTACTTC. This gives the protein CASSRPGTGAYEQYF.